Shown below are 27 T cell receptor beta chains from a single sample sequenced in a study of blood T cell repertoires in COVID-19. Profiled with immunoSEQ multiplex PCR; TCRdb holds only in-frame clones, not every one. This sample has approximately 190,000 clones, with more than 75% found just once. Sequenced material: peripheral blood. The receptors derive from a man older than 75 with acute or convalescent COVID-19.

The chain has TRBV12-3 or TRBV12-4 and TRBJ1-4, with D unclear. CDR3 length: 11 residues. The V end was cut by 6 bases, the J end by 4 bases, with 3 bases between. The CDR3 DNA reads as TGTGCCAGCAGCTATAATGAAAAACTGTTTTTT. Amino acids: CASSYNEKLFF.

This sequence joins TRBV28 and TRBJ2-7; no definite D call. The CDR3 runs 13 residues. The V end lost 11 bases, the J end lost 0 bases, and 14 bases lay between the germline ends. Per germline, CDR1 MDHEN and CDR2 SYDVKM. CDR3 DNA sequence: TGTGCCTGCAAAGACTCCTTCTCCTACGAGCAGTACTTC. Amino acids: CACKDSFSYEQYF.

This clone showed up just once. CDR3 amino acids: CASSSGTEAYEQYF. The DNA for the CDR3 is TGTGCCAGCAGCTCCGGGACAGAGGCCTACGAGCAGTACTTC. V gene TRBV11-2 combines with J gene TRBJ2-7, with 7 nucleotides matching TRBD1. Per germline, CDR1 SGHAT and CDR2 FQNNGV. The CDR3 has 14 amino acids. V trimming: 4 bases; J trimming: 2 bases; junction bases outside the gene matches: 5.

V is TRBV18 and J is TRBJ2-7; a possible D gene is TRBD1 (5 bases). CDR3 size: 13 residues. The V gene's germline CDR1 is KGHSH and CDR2 LQKENI. Trimming pared 5 bases from V and 4 bases from J, leaving 12 bases between. CDR3 in DNA: TGTGCCAGCTCAGCACAGGAGTCTTACGAGCAGTACGTC. It translates to CASSAQESYEQYV.

The chain is built from TRBV4-1 and TRBJ1-4; maybe TRBD1 (6 bases). There are 19 residues in the CDR3. Trimming removed 5 bases from V and 6 bases from J, with 28 bases in between. Germline CDR1 reads MGHRA; CDR2 reads YSYEKL. Here the CDR3 DNA reads TGCGCCAGCAGCGGACGGAAGGGGATTGTTCAGGGGTTTGATGAAAAACTGTTTTTT. Translating it yields CASSGRKGIVQGFDEKLFF.

This clone appeared once. The chain joins TRBV6-5 to TRBJ2-2; D is possibly TRBD2 (5 bases). The CDR3 is 15 residues long. Germline loops: CDR1 MNHEY, CDR2 SVGAGI. V was cut by 3 bases and J by 5 bases, with 13 bases left in between. The CDR3 DNA follows: TGTGCCAGCAGTTATGGAGGCCAATTGACCGGGGAGCTGTTTTTT. The encoded protein is CASSYGGQLTGELFF.

The rearrangement joins TRBV4-1 to TRBJ2-3, with D perhaps matching TRBD1 (5 bases). From germline, CDR1 is MGHRA and CDR2 YSYEKL. The CDR3 extends over 15 amino acids. The ends were cut back, 0 bases at V and 2 bases at J, with 9 bases in the middle. In nucleotides, the CDR3 is TGCGCCAGCAGCCAAGAAGGGGTTTCCACAGATACGCAGTATTTT. Its protein is CASSQEGVSTDTQYF.

J is TRBJ2-5 and V is TRBV5-5; 7 bases line up with TRBD2. The length of the CDR3 is 14 residues. V shed 2 bases and J 1 base; nucleotides not matched to a gene: 2. Per germline, CDR1 SGHKS and CDR2 YYEKEE (reference sequence). The CDR3 region is CASSLTSVQETQYF. The CDR3 DNA sequence: TGTGCCAGCAGCTTAACTAGCGTCCAAGAGACCCAGTACTTC.

J is TRBJ1-5 and V is TRBV2, with a weak D call TRBD1 (6 bases). V was trimmed by 7 bases and J by 0 bases, leaving 13 bases between them. Germline V gene lookup returns CDR1 SNHLY and CDR2 FYNNEI. The CDR3 extends over 15 amino acids. In nucleotides, the CDR3 is TGTGCCAGCAACCTAGGACAGAATAGCAATCAGCCCCAGCATTTT. Its protein is CASNLGQNSNQPQHF.

The V call is TRBV29-1, the J call TRBJ2-3; the match to TRBD2 covers 13 bases. The V gene end was trimmed by 1 base and the J gene end by 7 bases; junction bases not matched to a gene: 8. The length of the CDR3 is 16 residues. Germline V gene lookup returns CDR1 SQVTM and CDR2 ANQGSEA. CDR3 DNA sequence: TGCAGCGTTGAAGGACTAGCGGGAGGCCCACGGAATACGCAGTATTTT. It yields the protein CSVEGLAGGPRNTQYF.

This clone was seen only once. The gene calls are TRBV27 and TRBJ2-2; a weak D match, TRBD1 (6 bases). The germline V gene encodes CDR1 MNHEY and CDR2 SMNVEV (reference sequence). This CDR3 has 15 residues. Trimming pared 4 bases from V and 2 bases from J, leaving 11 bases between. The CDR3 loop reads CASSSQGRNTGELFF. The CDR3 nucleotides are TGTGCCAGCAGTTCTCAGGGGCGTAACACCGGGGAGCTGTTTTTT.

The chain uses TRBV5-1 and TRBJ2-2; 9 nucleotides line up with TRBD1. Germline V gene data show CDR1 as SGHRS and CDR2 as YFSETQ. CDR3 size: 17 residues. After removal of 1 base from V and 4 bases from J, the junction contained 8 bases not matched to a gene. CDR3 in amino acids: CASSLRGPGQGTGELFF. CDR3 nucleotide sequence: TGCGCCAGCAGCTTGAGGGGTCCGGGACAGGGCACCGGGGAGCTGTTTTTT.

The rearrangement joins TRBV21-1 to TRBJ2-7; the tabulated D call, TRBD1, remains unverified against the DNA. TRBV21-1 is listed as a pseudogene. The CDR3 runs 16 residues. Written as DNA, the CDR3 is TGTGCCAGCAGCAAACATCAGGGCCGGAGCTCCTACGAGCAGTACGTC. Translation: CASSKHQGRSSYEQYV.

The chain employs TRBV6-5 and TRBJ1-1, with D tentatively TRBD1 (6 bases). Germline CDR1 and CDR2: MNHEY and SVGAGI. This CDR3 is 13 amino acids long. Trimming left V 6 bases short and J 1 base short, with 9 bases between. This CDR3 reads CASRRQENTEAFF. Written as DNA, the CDR3 is TGTGCCAGCAGACGACAGGAGAACACTGAAGCTTTCTTT.

The J gene is TRBJ2-5, the V gene TRBV5-1, with TRBD1 matching over 8 bases. V lost 5 bases to trimming and J lost 5 bases; unmatched junction nucleotides: 5. This CDR3 is built from 13 residues. The germline V gene encodes CDR1 SGHRS and CDR2 YFSETQ. The CDR3 region has the DNA TGCGCCAGCAGTCCAGGGGGCGGGGAGACCCAGTACTTC. Translated, it gives CASSPGGGETQYF. The whole variable domain, filled in from reference TRBV5-1 and TRBJ2-5, reads KAGVTQTPRYLIKTRGQQVTLSCSPISGHRSVSWYQQTPGQGLQFLFEYFSETQRNKGNFPGRFSGRQFSNSRSEMNVSTLELGDSALYLCASSPGGGETQYFGPGTRLLVL.

The table lists this clone with a count of one. The chain couples TRBV2 to TRBJ2-7, with D perhaps TRBD2 (5 bases). CDR1 SNHLY and CDR2 FYNNEI come from the germline V gene. The CDR3 totals 12 residues. Trimming shortened V by 10 bases and J by 2 bases, and 12 bases separated the two germline ends. CDR3 in DNA: TGTGCCACCTCGGAGGTAACCTACGAGCAGTACTTC. Translation: CATSEVTYEQYF.

The V and J genes are TRBV2 and TRBJ2-2; 8 nucleotides match TRBD1. This CDR3 comprises 14 residues. Germline CDR1 reads SNHLY; CDR2 reads FYNNEI. J lost 4 bases, V lost 4 bases, and 2 bases had no gene match. CDR3 coding DNA: TGTGCCAGCAGTGGTCAGGGGGCCACCGGGGAGCTGTTTTTT. Amino acid sequence: CASSGQGATGELFF.

V gene TRBV5-1 combines with J gene TRBJ1-4, with D perhaps matching TRBD1 (6 bases). The germline V and J ends were trimmed by 4 bases and 7 bases, with 11 bases remaining between them. The CDR3 extends over 13 amino acids. The germline V gene has CDR1 SGHRS and CDR2 YFSETQ. The CDR3 region has the DNA TGCGCCAGCAGCCAGGACAGTAGTGAAAAACTGTTTTTT. Amino acid sequence: CASSQDSSEKLFF.

The CDR3 sequence is CASSWTGYNEQFF. CDR3 DNA sequence: TGTGCCAGCAGCTGGACAGGTTACAATGAGCAGTTCTTC. V gene TRBV2 combines with J gene TRBJ2-1; 7 nucleotides align to TRBD1. This CDR3 comprises 13 residues. Germline CDR1 SNHLY, CDR2 FYNNEI. Losses at the gene ends were 6 bases for V and 4 bases for J; bases not matched to a gene: 3.

The J gene is TRBJ2-3, the V gene TRBV19; 8 positions match TRBD1. Germline values: CDR1 LNHDA, CDR2 SQIVND (reference sequence). This CDR3 comprises 14 residues. V dropped 5 bases and J dropped 3; count of bases not matched to a gene: 4. Here the CDR3 DNA reads TGTGCCAGTAGTCTAGGGACAGGAACAGATACGCAGTATTTT. This gives the protein CASSLGTGTDTQYF.

J is TRBJ2-1 and V is TRBV19; 11 bases match TRBD2. Germline CDR1 LNHDA, CDR2 SQIVND (reference sequence). The CDR3 is made up of 16 amino acids. V trimming: 7 bases; J trimming: 7 bases; junction bases outside the gene matches: 12. This CDR3 is CASKRLGTSGVNEQFF. The CDR3 DNA reads TGTGCCAGTAAGAGACTGGGGACTAGCGGCGTGAATGAGCAGTTCTTC.

The V and J genes are TRBV18 and TRBJ2-5; TRBD2 is a possible D gene (6 bases). Germline CDR1 is KGHSH and CDR2 is LQKENI. This CDR3 has 15 residues. The V gene lost 4 bases and the J gene lost 5 bases, with 17 bases spanning the gap. The CDR3: CASSRVAEGPETQYF. CDR3 nucleotide sequence: TGTGCCAGCTCACGGGTGGCGGAGGGCCCCGAGACCCAGTACTTC.

The V call is TRBV16, the J call TRBJ2-3; TRBD1 matches 7 bases. In germline, CDR1 is KGHSY, CDR2 FQNENV. V lost 0 bases and J lost 2; bases outside the gene matches: 2. The CDR3 totals 15 residues. CDR3 bases: TGTGCCAGCAGCCAATCCGGGACAGCCACAGATACGCAGTATTTT. It codes for CASSQSGTATDTQYF.

This clone was detected a few times. The genes are TRBV24-1 and TRBJ2-7, with TRBD2 matching 9 bases. V lost 6 bases to trimming and J lost 5 bases; unmatched junction nucleotides: 10. This CDR3 is built from 15 residues. Germline V gives CDR1 KGHDR, CDR2 SFDVKD. CDR3 region: CATSSAGGPRNEQYF. For the CDR3, the DNA is TGTGCCACCAGTTCCGCGGGAGGGCCTCGAAACGAGCAGTACTTC.

The CDR3 sequence: CASSDRNTDTQYF. The CDR3 bases are TGTGCCAGCAGCGACAGAAACACAGATACGCAGTATTTT. This sequence joins TRBV12-3 or TRBV12-4 and TRBJ2-3, with D possibly TRBD1 on 5 matching bases. The CDR3 totals 13 residues. V was cut by 6 bases and J by 2 bases, with 9 bases left in between.

The rearrangement joins TRBV3-1 (or the pseudogene TRBV3-2) to TRBJ1-6; weak D call: TRBD1 (5 bases). Germline lookup yields CDR1 LGHDT and CDR2 YNNKEL (reference sequence). The CDR3 contains 14 residues. Deletions cut 4 bases from V and 8 bases from J, with 12 bases between. This chain's CDR3 is CASSLIGGDSPLHF. CDR3 nucleotide sequence: TGTGCCAGCAGCCTTATCGGGGGGGATTCACCCCTCCACTTT.

V is TRBV4-2 and J is TRBJ2-1; D may be TRBD2 (6 bases). The ends were cut back, 1 base at V and 3 bases at J, with 10 bases in the middle. Germline loops: CDR1 LGHNA, CDR2 YNFKEQ. This CDR3 has 15 residues. The CDR3 nucleotides are TGTGCCAGCAGCCAAGGAGCGGACTACTACAATGAGCAGTTCTTC. Translated, it gives CASSQGADYYNEQFF.